The TCR beta chain described here comes from a study of T cells in localized non-small cell lung cancer. Study findings and constraints: Higher adjacent-lung clonality was associated with shorter survival. Of the tissues analyzed, uninvolved adjacent lung showed maximal T cell clonality, greater than tumor.

Here immunoSEQ multiplex PCR was the method, and the copy in TCRdb shows in-frame clones only, minus some. The repertoire holds 130,000 or so clones, about 90% seen once, with roughly 1.8% in the top ten. In this sample, this clone turned up a few times. Its antigen is undetermined. V gave up 10 bases and J gave up 9 bases, with 19 bases separating them. The CDR3 length is 13 residues. Germline V gene lookup returns CDR1 MRHNA and CDR2 SNTAGT. V gene TRBV6-4 combines with J gene TRBJ2-1; D perhaps matches TRBD2 (6 bases). This sample comprised peripheral blood, obtained before any cancer treatment. The sequence was obtained from a female donor of 60 years or more with stage I lung adenocarcinoma. The CDR3 reads CATQHREVGEQFF. The CDR3, as DNA: TGTGCCACCCAGCATAGGGAGGTGGGTGAGCAGTTCTTC.